This record looks at one TCR beta chain sequence and its context. Its matching antigen is unknown. This sample stems from a study of T cells after yellow fever vaccination. Study findings and constraints: Primary-vaccination clones mostly resurfaced post-booster (just under 98% CD4, roughly 90% CD8). Abundant bulk-derived clonotypes could contaminate FACS-sorted repertoires.

MiXCR, applied by TCRdb to the 5' RACE reads, yields one record per CDR3 protein. This sample has just under 600,000 distinct CDR3 sequences, with 13% found just once. J lost 5 bases, V lost 6 bases, and 15 bases had no gene match. The CDR3 totals 16 residues. This clonotype was obtained from a young man who received the YFV17D yellow fever vaccine. This chain connects TRBV12-3 or TRBV12-4 to TRBJ2-5, with 7 positions matching TRBD1. The source material was PBMCs, sampled on the day of the yellow fever booster vaccination. The CDR3 sequence: CASRNQFTGVVETQYF. DNA of the CDR3: TGTGCCAGCAGAAACCAATTCACAGGGGTGGTGGAGACCCAGTACTTC.